This entry describes one T cell receptor (beta chain). This record comes from a study of blood T cell repertoires in COVID-19. Study-wide context: Collection of acute and convalescent COVID-19 samples took place in the United States, Italy and Spain. PBMCs, B-cell-depleted T cells, or T cells were the source of the cDNA or gDNA that made up the material.

The CDR3 loop spans 14 amino acids. The V gene end was trimmed by 5 bases and the J gene end by 2 bases; junction bases not matched to a gene: 7. Germline assignment: CDR1 SGHNT and CDR2 YYREEE (reference sequence). As processed by the authors: Reference gene primer amplification gave nucleated cell count estimates. Clones were read by immunoSEQ multiplex PCR, and TCRdb kept only the in-frame ones, dropping some. V and J calls and clone size are as listed in that table; D and trimming were resolved from the DNA. The table records about 94,000 clones, 80% to 85% of them present only once. The material sequenced was peripheral blood. V usage is TRBV5-4 and J usage is TRBJ2-7; 7 bases agree with TRBD1. This sequence originates from a man aged 55 to 70 with acute or convalescent COVID-19. The chain's CDR3 is CASRPGQLAYEQYF. In DNA form, the CDR3 reads TGTGCCAGCAGACCGGGACAGTTAGCCTACGAGCAGTACTTC.